The 8 T cell receptor beta chains below come from one sample, sequenced in a study of T cells in Graves' hyperthyroidism and ophthalmopathy. What was amplified from RNA transcripts were TCR beta CDR3 regions. The TCR CDR3 was amplified in a first-round RT-PCR using the HTBI primer set. TCRdb passed the multiplex PCR reads through MiXCR, listing each CDR3 protein once. The table lists 600,000 to 800,000 distinct CDR3 sequences, 30% to 40% of them singletons. The sequencing input was blood. These receptors were collected from a woman aged 40-49 years with Graves' hyperthyroidism.

The rearrangement uses TRBV10-3 and TRBJ1-4; the D is unclear. Germline loops: CDR1 ENHRY, CDR2 SYGVKD. V lost 10 bases and J 6 bases, leaving 12 bases between the germline ends. This CDR3 region has 12 residues. For the CDR3, the DNA is TGTGCCAGCAAAACCCAACATGAAAAACTGTTTTTT. This codes for CASKTQHEKLFF.

As for this clonotype: At one of its ends the junction is not consistent with the germline gene, which may arise from a read error. The chain carries TRBV6-5 and TRBJ2-2; TRBD2 might be the D (5 bases). CDR1 MNHEY and CDR2 SVGAGI come from the germline V gene. There are 16 residues in the CDR3. The CDR3 region has the DNA TGTGCCAGCAGTTTCCCAACGGGTGGCTCTTCCGGGGAGCCGTTTTTT. Translated: CASSFPTGGSSGEPFF.

The chain recombines TRBV30 with TRBJ2-7; D is unclear. Trimming shortened V by 1 base and J by 7 bases, and 11 bases separated the two germline ends. The germline gives CDR1 GTSNPN, CDR2 SVGIG (reference sequence). The length of the CDR3 is 12 residues. The CDR3 sequence is CAWSAASWEQYF. DNA for the CDR3: TGTGCCTGGAGTGCCGCCTCCTGGGAGCAGTACTTC.

This clonotype was recorded a few times. CDR3 sequence (DNA): TGTGCCACTCAGAGTGATTACTCCTACGAGCAGTACTTC. This gives the protein CATQSDYSYEQYF. The chain carries TRBV24-1 and TRBJ2-7; D is ambiguous. This CDR3 comprises 13 residues. V lost 10 bases, J lost 0 bases, and 12 bases lay in between. Germline V gives CDR1 KGHDR, CDR2 SFDVKD.

This rearrangement joins TRBV4-3 to TRBJ1-2; 7 bases map to TRBD1. This CDR3 contains 16 residues. J lost 8 bases, V lost 0 bases, and 12 bases had no gene match. CDR1 is LGHNA, CDR2 YSLEER, per germline. The CDR3 sequence: CASSQDHGQAIGGYTF. For the CDR3, the DNA is TGCGCCAGCAGCCAAGATCATGGACAGGCCATCGGCGGCTACACCTTC.

This clonotype occurred a few times. The genes are TRBV7-9 and TRBJ2-7, with 8 bases that match TRBD2. V lost 5 bases and J lost 3; bases outside the gene matches: 6. Germline V lookup: CDR1 SEHNR, CDR2 FQNEAQ (reference sequence). The length of the CDR3 is 14 residues. CDR3 nucleotides: TGTGCCAGCAGCGAGCCACTAGCGGACTACGAGCAGTACTTC. It yields the protein CASSEPLADYEQYF.

This clonotype has more than one count but fewer than ten. The chain employs TRBV9 and TRBJ1-3; 7 nucleotides agree with TRBD1. Unmatched junction bases numbered 10, after V lost 4 bases and J lost 3 bases. The CDR3 extends over 16 amino acids. The V gene's germline CDR1 is SGDLS and CDR2 YYNGEE. The CDR3 sequence: CASSSYRGLDGNTIYF. The DNA for the CDR3 is TGTGCCAGCAGCTCTTACAGGGGATTAGATGGAAACACCATATATTTT.

This clonotype has only a few counts. The chain couples TRBV5-5 to TRBJ2-7; possible D gene TRBD2, 5 bases. CDR1 SGHKS and CDR2 YYEKEE come from the germline V gene (reference sequence). This CDR3 region has 15 residues. V lost 3 bases, J lost 6 bases, and 19 bases lay in between. CDR3 DNA sequence: TGTGCCAGCAGCTCCCCGGGATTTCAATCAGGCGAGCAGTACTTC. Amino acid sequence: CASSSPGFQSGEQYF.